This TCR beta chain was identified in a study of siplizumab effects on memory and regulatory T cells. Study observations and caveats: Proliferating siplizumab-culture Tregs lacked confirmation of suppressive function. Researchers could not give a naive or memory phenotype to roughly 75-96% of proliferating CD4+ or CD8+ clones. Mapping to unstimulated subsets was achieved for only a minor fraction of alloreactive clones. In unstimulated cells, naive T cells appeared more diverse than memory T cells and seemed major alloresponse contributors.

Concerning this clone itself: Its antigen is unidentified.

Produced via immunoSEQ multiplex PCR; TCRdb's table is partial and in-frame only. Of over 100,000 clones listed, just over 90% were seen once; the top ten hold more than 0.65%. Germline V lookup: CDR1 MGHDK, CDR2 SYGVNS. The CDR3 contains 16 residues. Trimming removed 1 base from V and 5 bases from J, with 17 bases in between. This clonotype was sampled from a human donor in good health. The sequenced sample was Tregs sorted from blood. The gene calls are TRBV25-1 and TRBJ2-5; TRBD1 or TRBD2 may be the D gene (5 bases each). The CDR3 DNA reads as TGTGCCAGCAGTGAATGGGGGAACAGTCGAGGGGAGACCCAGTACTTC. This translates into CASSEWGNSRGETQYF.